This TCR beta chain was identified during a study of response to subunit inactivated influenza vaccine. Findings of the study overall: Few new T cells, the authors suggested, are recruited by each seasonal influenza vaccination.

The CDR3 has 14 residues. Per the germline V gene, CDR1 is MNHEY and CDR2 is SVGEGT. Deletions cut 5 bases from V and 1 base from J, with 9 bases between. Each CDR3 protein is one row after TCRdb ran MiXCR on the RT-PCR reads. The sample has 700,000 to 800,000 distinct CDR3 sequences; about 18% are singletons. The sample holds a few counts of this clonotype. Its target is not known. Sequenced here: PBMCs from blood, sampled 5 to 6 days after vaccination. This chain links TRBV6-2 or TRBV6-3 with TRBJ1-5, with D unresolved. The receptor's source is a man aged 50-59 years who received an inactivated influenza vaccine. DNA of the CDR3: TGTGCCAGCAGTGGAACCAGCAGCAATCAGCCCCAGCATTTT. Translation gives CASSGTSSNQPQHF.